This TCR beta chain was recovered during a study of blood T cell repertoires in COVID-19. Some clones are missing from TCRdb's copy, which holds only in-frame ones; the method was immunoSEQ multiplex PCR. The table shows under 60,000 clones, with 90% occurring only once. Germline CDR1 reads SGDLS; CDR2 reads YYNGEE. The junction had 8 bases not matched to a gene; V was cut back by 3 bases and J by 6 bases. CDR3 size: 15 residues. Sequencing used peripheral blood. The sequence was obtained from a human donor in a cohort sampled during active COVID-19. The V and J genes are TRBV9 and TRBJ2-2; 7 bases match TRBD1. CDR3 DNA sequence: TGTGCCAGCAGCGGAGGGGGCACGCTTGCCGGGGAGCTGTTTTTT. Translating gives CASSGGGTLAGELFF.